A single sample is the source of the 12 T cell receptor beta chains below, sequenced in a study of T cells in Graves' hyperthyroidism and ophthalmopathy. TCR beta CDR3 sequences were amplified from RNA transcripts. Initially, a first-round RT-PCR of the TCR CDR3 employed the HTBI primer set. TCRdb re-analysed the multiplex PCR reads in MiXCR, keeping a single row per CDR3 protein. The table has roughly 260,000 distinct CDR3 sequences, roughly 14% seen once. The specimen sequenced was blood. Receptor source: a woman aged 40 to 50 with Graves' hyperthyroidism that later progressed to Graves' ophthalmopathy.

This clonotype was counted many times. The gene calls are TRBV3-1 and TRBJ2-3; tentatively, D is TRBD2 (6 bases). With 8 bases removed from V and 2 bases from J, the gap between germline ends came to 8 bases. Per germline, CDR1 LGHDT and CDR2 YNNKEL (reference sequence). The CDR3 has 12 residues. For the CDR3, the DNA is TGTGCCAGCCGGGGGTACACAGATACGCAGTATTTT. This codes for CASRGYTDTQYF.

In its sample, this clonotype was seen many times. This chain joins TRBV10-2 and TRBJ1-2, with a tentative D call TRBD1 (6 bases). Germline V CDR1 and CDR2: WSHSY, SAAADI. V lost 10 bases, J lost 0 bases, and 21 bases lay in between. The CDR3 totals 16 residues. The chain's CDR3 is CATSRVGTRSNYGYTF. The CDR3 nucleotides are TGCGCCACCTCCCGTGTTGGGACAAGATCTAACTATGGCTACACCTTC.

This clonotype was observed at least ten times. The CDR3 bases are TGCGCCAGCAGCTTGGTCGGGAGTAATACCGGGGAGCTGTTTTTT. It specifies CASSLVGSNTGELFF. V is TRBV5-1 and J is TRBJ2-2, with a possible D match to TRBD2 (6 bases). V was cut by 0 bases and J by 5 bases, with 11 bases left in between. The CDR3 totals 15 residues. Germline lookup yields CDR1 SGHRS and CDR2 YFSETQ.

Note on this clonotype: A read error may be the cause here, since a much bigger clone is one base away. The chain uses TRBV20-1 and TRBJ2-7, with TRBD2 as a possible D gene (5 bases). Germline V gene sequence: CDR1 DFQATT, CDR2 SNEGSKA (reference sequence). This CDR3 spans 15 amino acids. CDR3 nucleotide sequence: TGCAGTGCTAGAGATTCCCTAGCACTCTCCTACGAGCACTACTTC. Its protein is CSARDSLALSYEHYF.

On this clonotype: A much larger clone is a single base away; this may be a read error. The CDR3 sequence is CSARGGTSSYTEQFF. In nucleotides, the CDR3 is TGCAGTGCTAGAGGCGGGACAAGCTCCTACACTGAGCAGTTCTTC. The chain carries TRBV20-1 and TRBJ2-1; either TRBD1 or TRBD2 may fit D (6 bases each). CDR1 is DFQATT and CDR2 is SNEGSKA in the germline V gene (reference sequence). There are 15 residues in the CDR3.

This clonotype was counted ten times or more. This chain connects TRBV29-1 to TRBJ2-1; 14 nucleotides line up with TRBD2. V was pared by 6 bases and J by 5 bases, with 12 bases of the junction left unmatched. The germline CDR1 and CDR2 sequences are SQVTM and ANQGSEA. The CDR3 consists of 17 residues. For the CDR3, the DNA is TGCAGCGTCCGAAGTCCCGGACTAGCGGGAGGTAACAATGAGCAGTTCTTC. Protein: CSVRSPGLAGGNNEQFF.

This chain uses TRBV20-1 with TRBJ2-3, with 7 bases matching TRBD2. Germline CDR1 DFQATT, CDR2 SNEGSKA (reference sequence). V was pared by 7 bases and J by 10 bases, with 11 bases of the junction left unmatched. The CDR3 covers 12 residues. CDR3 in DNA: TGCAGTGGGGGAGGGCACCCGATGGCGCAGTATTTT. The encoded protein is CSGGGHPMAQYF.

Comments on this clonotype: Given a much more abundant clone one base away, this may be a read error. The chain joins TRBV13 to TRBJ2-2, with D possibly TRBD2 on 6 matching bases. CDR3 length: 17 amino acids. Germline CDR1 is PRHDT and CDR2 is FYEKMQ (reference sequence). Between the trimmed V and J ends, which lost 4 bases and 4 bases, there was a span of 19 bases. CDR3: CASSYDDRGSPTGELFF. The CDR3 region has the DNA TGTGCCAGCAGCTACGACGACCGGGGGAGCCCCACCGGGGAGCTGTTTTTT.

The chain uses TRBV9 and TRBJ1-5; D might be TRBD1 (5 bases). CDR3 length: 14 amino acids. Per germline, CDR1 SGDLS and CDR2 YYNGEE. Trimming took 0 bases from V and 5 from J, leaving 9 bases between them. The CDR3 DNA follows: TGTGCCAGCAGCGTAGGGGGGTCGGATCAGCCCCAGCATTTT. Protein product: CASSVGGSDQPQHF.

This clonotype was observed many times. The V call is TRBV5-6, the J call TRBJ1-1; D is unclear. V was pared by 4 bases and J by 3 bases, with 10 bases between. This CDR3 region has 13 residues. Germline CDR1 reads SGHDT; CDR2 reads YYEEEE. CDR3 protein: CASSPGDYTEAFF. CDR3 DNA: TGTGCCAGCAGCCCTGGCGATTACACTGAAGCTTTCTTT.

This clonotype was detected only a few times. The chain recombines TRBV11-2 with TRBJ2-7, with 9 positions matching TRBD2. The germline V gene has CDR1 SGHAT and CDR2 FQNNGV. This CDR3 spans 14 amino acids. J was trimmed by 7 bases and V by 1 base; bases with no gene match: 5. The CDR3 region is CASSLVSGSWEQYF. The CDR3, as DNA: TGTGCCAGCAGCTTAGTTAGCGGGAGCTGGGAGCAGTACTTC.

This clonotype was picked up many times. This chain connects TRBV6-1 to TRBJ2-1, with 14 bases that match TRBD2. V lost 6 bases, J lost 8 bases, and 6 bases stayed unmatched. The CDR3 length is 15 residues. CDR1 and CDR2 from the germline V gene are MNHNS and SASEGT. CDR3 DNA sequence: TGTGCCAGCAGCTCCGGGACTAGCGGGAGCCATGAGCAGTTCTTC. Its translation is CASSSGTSGSHEQFF.